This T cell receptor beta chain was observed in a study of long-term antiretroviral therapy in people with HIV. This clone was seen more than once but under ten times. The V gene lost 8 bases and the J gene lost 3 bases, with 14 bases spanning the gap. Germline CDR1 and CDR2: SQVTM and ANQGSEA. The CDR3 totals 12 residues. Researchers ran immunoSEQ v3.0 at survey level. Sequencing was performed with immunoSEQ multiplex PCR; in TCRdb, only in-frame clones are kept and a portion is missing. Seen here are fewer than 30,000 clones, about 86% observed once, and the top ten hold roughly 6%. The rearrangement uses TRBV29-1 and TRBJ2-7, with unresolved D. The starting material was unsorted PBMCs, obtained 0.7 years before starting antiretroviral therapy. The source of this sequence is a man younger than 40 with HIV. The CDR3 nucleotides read TGCAGCCTTCCACGGCCACTCTACGAGCAGTACTTC. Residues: CSLPRPLYEQYF.